This TCR beta chain was captured by sequencing in a study of cytomegalovirus exposure and HLA in healthy donors. Study-level findings and limits: There were a few CMV-associated chains whose specificity for CMV antigens was confirmed in vitro. Because they were indistinguishable, some V segments, including TRBV6-2 and TRBV6-3, were excluded.

PCR involved 60 Vbeta and 13 Jbeta primers. Using immunoSEQ multiplex PCR, the repertoire was profiled, and TCRdb retains in-frame clones only, with some absent. The sample comprises 200,000 to 250,000 clones, around 80% of which are singletons, and approximately 0.6% rests with the top ten. This CDR3 is 14 amino acids long. From germline, CDR1 is MNHEY and CDR2 SMNVEV (reference sequence). V shed 8 bases, J shed 4 bases, and the junction held 3 bases outside the gene matches. With respect to this clone: Its antigen is currently unknown.

While unrecorded immune exposures were likely, the donors were nominally healthy when sampled. The TCR sequence derives from a man between 18 and 35 years old in good health and CMV-seronegative. Sequenced input: PBMCs. This rearrangement joins TRBV27 to TRBJ2-3; 13 bases agree with TRBD2. The CDR3 DNA reads TGTGCCAGCGGACTAGCGGGAGCCCCAGATACGCAGTATTTT. Its protein product is CASGLAGAPDTQYF.